These 9 T cell receptor beta chains came from one sample sequenced in a study of T cell clones after liver transplantation. Clones were read by immunoSEQ multiplex PCR, and TCRdb kept only the in-frame ones, dropping some. Of more than 95,000 clones listed, approximately 78% are singletons. Here the sequenced sample was CD4+ T cells from blood, taken before liver transplant. Every receptor here comes from a human donor who received a liver transplant.

The chain uses TRBV5-5 and TRBJ2-5; TRBD2 agrees at 11 bases. Germline V CDR1 and CDR2: SGHKS, YYEKEE (reference sequence). The CDR3 has 17 amino acids. The V segment lost 3 bases and the J segment 5 bases; nucleotides outside the gene matches: 12. CDR3 residues: CASSSGLAAITGETQYF. CDR3 sequence (DNA): TGTGCCAGCAGCTCGGGACTAGCGGCGATTACTGGGGAGACCCAGTACTTC.

The chain joins TRBV15 to TRBJ1-1, with D maybe TRBD1 (6 bases). The CDR3 loop spans 13 amino acids. Germline V lookup: CDR1 LNHNV, CDR2 YYDKDF (reference sequence). The V gene lost 4 bases and the J gene lost 5 bases, with 11 bases spanning the gap. This CDR3 is CATSTRGGTEAFF. CDR3 DNA sequence: TGTGCCACCAGCACCAGGGGAGGGACTGAAGCTTTCTTT.

This clone was detected only a few times. This chain links TRBV9 with TRBJ2-5, with 8 bases fitting TRBD2. Unmatched junction bases numbered 21, after V lost 0 bases and J lost 5 bases. The CDR3 is made up of 20 amino acids. Germline V gives CDR1 SGDLS, CDR2 YYNGEE. The CDR3: CASSVATRVAGSSYAETQYF. DNA of the CDR3: TGTGCCAGCAGCGTAGCTACGAGGGTAGCGGGGTCCTCCTATGCGGAGACCCAGTACTTC.

The DNA of the CDR3 is TGTGCCAGCAGCTTAGCAGCGAATGGCTACACCTTC. Its protein product is CASSLAANGYTF. The chain is built from TRBV7-9 and TRBJ1-2; no definite D call. The CDR3 contains 12 residues. Germline V gene data show CDR1 as SEHNR and CDR2 as FQNEAQ (reference sequence). V dropped 0 bases and J dropped 6 bases, with 5 bases sitting between them.

The rearrangement links TRBV27 to TRBJ2-7, with 7 bases fitting TRBD2. Germline CDR1 and CDR2: MNHEY and SMNVEV (reference sequence). The length of the CDR3 is 16 residues. Trimming took 6 bases from V and 2 from J; bases not matched to a gene: 13. The CDR3 DNA sequence: TGTGCCAGCAGCCCGAGGCTCGGGGGGAGCCCCTACGAGCAGTACTTC. This gives the protein CASSPRLGGSPYEQYF.

V gene TRBV6-6 combines with J gene TRBJ1-2, with 7 bases identical to TRBD1. The CDR3 has 15 residues. The J segment lost 2 bases and the V segment lost 2 bases, leaving 5 bases of the junction unmatched. Germline V CDR1 and CDR2: MNHNY, SVGAGI (reference sequence). CDR3 residues: CASSYLTGANYGYTF. CDR3 DNA: TGTGCCAGCAGTTACCTTACAGGGGCGAACTATGGCTACACCTTC.

The rearrangement uses TRBV5-6 and TRBJ1-3; D not certain. Trimming cost V 2 bases and J 4 bases, with 7 bases left between them. Germline assignment: CDR1 SGHDT and CDR2 YYEEEE. The CDR3 length is 13 residues. The CDR3 nucleotides read TGTGCCAGCAGCTTAGGACCGGGAAACACCATATATTTT. Translated, it gives CASSLGPGNTIYF.

This clone has a single count. A much bigger clone sits one base away, suggesting this may be a read error. The gene calls are TRBV2 and TRBJ1-5; D not resolved. Trimming pared 2 bases from V and 1 base from J, leaving 12 bases between. This CDR3 has 16 residues. CDR1 and CDR2 from the germline V gene are SNHLY and FYNNEI. The CDR3 DNA reads as TGTGCCAGCAGTGAAAAGGCCTTCCAGAGCAATCAGCCCCAGCATTTT. It is translated as CASSEKAFQSNQPQHF.

This chain uses TRBV2 with TRBJ2-5; 11 nucleotides line up with TRBD2. V gave up 3 bases and J gave up 3 bases; unmatched junction bases: 6. This CDR3 spans 16 amino acids. Germline-derived CDR1 and CDR2 are SNHLY and FYNNEI. CDR3: CASSDLLAGAEETQYF. CDR3 DNA sequence: TGTGCCAGCAGTGATCTACTAGCGGGGGCGGAAGAGACCCAGTACTTC.